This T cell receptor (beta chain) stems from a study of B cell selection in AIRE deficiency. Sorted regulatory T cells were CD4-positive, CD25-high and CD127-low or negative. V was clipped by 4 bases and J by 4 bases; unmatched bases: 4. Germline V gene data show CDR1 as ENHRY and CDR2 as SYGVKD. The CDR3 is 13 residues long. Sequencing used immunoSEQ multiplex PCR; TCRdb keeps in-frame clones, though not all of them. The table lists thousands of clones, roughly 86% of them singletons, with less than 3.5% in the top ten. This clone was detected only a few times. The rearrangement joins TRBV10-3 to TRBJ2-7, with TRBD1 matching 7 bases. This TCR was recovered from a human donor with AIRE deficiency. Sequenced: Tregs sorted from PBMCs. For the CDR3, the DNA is TGTGCCATCAGTGGACAGGGTACATACGAGCAGTACTTC. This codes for CAISGQGTYEQYF.